The T cell receptor (beta chain) under discussion was sequenced for a study of shared clonotypes between healthy human individuals. This clone was seen only a few times. Its antigen is unknown. Points from the study as a whole: When naive CD4 clonotypes were compared across a few donors, 4% to 6.5% were shared. The four-donor shared clonotypes exceeded non-shared clonotypes in generation probability, with non-shared ones scoring lower.

CD45RO-negative CD8 cells positively selected for CCR7 made up the naive population, which excluded terminally differentiated effector memory CD45RA+ cells. In germline, CDR1 is MNHEY, CDR2 SMNVEV (reference sequence). The CDR3 length is 15 residues. V gave up 3 bases and J gave up 7 bases, with 15 bases separating them. Libraries were prepared by immunoSEQ multiplex PCR; TCRdb keeps only in-frame clonotypes and omits some of them. Of around 2,000,000 clones in the sample, roughly 94% were seen once. The sample was naive CD8+ T cells sorted from blood. The genes are TRBV27 and TRBJ2-2; perhaps TRBD1 as D (5 bases). The TCR originated in a man younger than 35 in good health. CDR3 region: CASSFGSGLGGELFF. CDR3 nucleotides: TGTGCCAGCAGTTTCGGGTCAGGGCTTGGCGGGGAGCTGTTTTTT.